The rows below give T cell receptor beta chains drawn from one sample of a study of T cells after yellow fever vaccination. TCRdb used MiXCR to reprocess the 5' RACE reads, holding one entry per CDR3 protein. The table records roughly 160,000 distinct CDR3 sequences, 9.3% of them present only once. This material consisted of CD8+ T cells sorted from PBMCs, taken 45 days after the yellow fever booster vaccination. Every receptor here comes from a man aged 18 to 30 who received the YFV17D yellow fever vaccine. CDR3s include the opening cysteine and the closing phenylalanine or tryptophan. A D gene is named only where the DNA matches it firmly. Rows may omit the clone size; those that give it use once, few, many or a size class.

J | D | V | size | CDR3 | DNA
TRBJ2-7 | . | TRBV6-1 | . | CASNYASIYEQYF | TGTGCCAGCAACTATGCCTCGATTTACGAGCAGTACTTC
TRBJ2-7 | . | TRBV18 | few | CASSPREGETYEQYF | TGTGCCAGCTCACCGCGTGAGGGAGAAACCTACGAGCAGTACTTC
TRBJ2-4 | . | TRBV6-2/TRBV6-3 | . | CASSYSGGIQYF | TGTGCCAGCAGTTACTCTGGGGGCATTCAGTACTTC
TRBJ2-6 | . | TRBV9 | few | CASSVGSSGANVLTF | TGTGCCAGCAGCGTGGGGAGCTCTGGGGCCAACGTCCTGACTTTC
TRBJ2-2 | . | TRBV28 | . | CASTPWGVGTGELFF | TGTGCCAGCACCCCTTGGGGAGTGGGCACCGGGGAGCTGTTTTTT
TRBJ1-1 | . | TRBV6-5 | few | CASTLGGRAFF | TGTGCCAGCACCTTAGGGGGGAGGGCTTTCTTT
TRBJ1-5 | . | TRBV4-3 | . | CASSQGPQPYQPQHF | TGCGCCAGCAGCCAAGGACCTCAACCCTACCAGCCCCAGCATTTT
TRBJ2-2 | TRBD1 | TRBV7-2 | . | CASSLWQGADGELFF | TGTGCCAGCAGCTTATGGCAGGGGGCGGACGGGGAGCTGTTTTTT
TRBJ2-3 | TRBD2 | TRBV6-4 | few | CASSSHGGGSTDTQYF | TGTGCCAGCAGTTCCCATGGCGGGGGGTCCACAGATACGCAGTATTTT
TRBJ2-5 | . | TRBV4-3 | many | CASSQGPGKVSQETQYF | TGCGCCAGCAGCCAAGGCCCGGGGAAAGTGTCTCAAGAGACCCAGTACTTC
TRBJ2-1 | TRBD1 | TRBV7-9 | few | CASSPPTGSSYNEQFF | TGTGCCAGCAGCCCACCGACAGGGAGCTCCTACAATGAGCAGTTCTTC
TRBJ2-7 | TRBD2 | TRBV4-3 | many | CASSQGSGGAYEQYF | TGCGCCAGCAGCCAAGGGTCGGGGGGAGCCTACGAGCAGTACTTC
TRBJ2-3 | . | TRBV25-1 | few | CASSEWEVTDTQYF | TGTGCCAGCAGTGAATGGGAGGTTACAGATACGCAGTATTTT
TRBJ1-2 | TRBD1 | TRBV7-2 | . | CASSLAGQGAGGYTF | TGTGCCAGCAGCTTAGCGGGACAGGGGGCGGGTGGCTACACCTTC
TRBJ2-1 | . | TRBV7-8 | . | CASTPEQGEAEQFF | TGTGCCAGCACCCCTGAACAGGGTGAGGCTGAGCAGTTCTTC
TRBJ2-7 | TRBD1 | TRBV27 | . | CASSPLRGLTYEQYF | TGTGCCAGCAGTCCCCTCAGGGGGCTGACCTACGAGCAGTACTTC
TRBJ2-5 | TRBD1 | TRBV15 | few | CATSRGPGTALGYF | TGTGCCACCAGCAGAGGCCCCGGGACAGCCCTGGGGTACTTC
TRBJ1-3 | . | TRBV20-1 | few | CSARDTTAYSGNTIYF | TGCAGTGCTAGAGATACGACCGCTTACTCTGGAAACACCATATATTTT
TRBJ2-5 | . | TRBV6-5 | . | CASSSTQGQETQYF | TGTGCCAGCAGTTCAACTCAGGGGCAAGAGACCCAGTACTTC
TRBJ1-2 | . | TRBV12-5 | few | CASGLGKTARDYGYTF | TGTGCTAGTGGTTTGGGAAAGACAGCCCGAGACTATGGCTACACCTTC
TRBJ1-2 | . | TRBV7-8 | . | CASASSGPLYYGYTF | TGTGCCAGCGCCTCGTCGGGTCCCCTTTACTATGGCTACACCTTC
TRBJ2-5 | . | TRBV24-1 | . | CATSRGGEETQYF | TGTGCCACCAGTCGGGGCGGAGAAGAGACCCAGTACTTC
TRBJ2-3 | . | TRBV24-1 | few | CATSDLILTDTQYF | TGTGCCACCAGTGATTTGATACTCACAGATACGCAGTATTTT
TRBJ2-5 | . | TRBV7-9 | few | CASSLEGAGETQYF | TGTGCCAGCAGCTTAGAAGGGGCCGGAGAGACCCAGTACTTC
TRBJ2-1 | TRBD2 | TRBV2 | few | CARWTSGGTSYNEQFF | TGTGCCAGGTGGACTAGCGGGGGGACCTCCTACAATGAGCAGTTCTTC
TRBJ2-5 | TRBD1 | TRBV4-1 | . | CASRGRGQGELFDLETQYF | TGCGCCAGCAGGGGAAGGGGACAGGGGGAACTCTTCGATTTGGAGACCCAGTACTTC
TRBJ1-5 | . | TRBV15 | . | CATSRERVSFQPQHF | TGTGCCACCAGCAGAGAACGGGTTAGCTTTCAGCCCCAGCATTTT
TRBJ2-1 | . | TRBV5-8 | . | CASSPPGVYNELFF | TGTGCCAGCAGCCCCCCGGGGGTATACAATGAGCTGTTCTTC
TRBJ2-6 | . | TRBV4-1 | . | CASSQYSSGANVLTF | TGCGCCAGCAGCCAATATAGCTCTGGGGCCAACGTCCTGACTTTC
TRBJ1-1 | . | TRBV20-1 | . | CSAREMAGMNTEAFF | TGCAGTGCTAGAGAAATGGCAGGGATGAACACTGAAGCTTTCTTT
TRBJ1-1 | . | TRBV5-1 | . | CASSGPGPTEAFF | TGCGCCAGCAGCGGACCGGGGCCCACTGAAGCTTTCTTT
TRBJ2-6 | TRBD1 | TRBV9 | . | CASSFRTGGSGANHFLTF | TGTGCCAGCAGCTTCAGGACAGGGGGCTCTGGGGCCAACCATTTCCTGACTTTC
TRBJ2-1 | TRBD1 | TRBV29-1 | many | CSVEAFTGAVGDEQFF | TGCAGCGTTGAAGCATTCACAGGGGCCGTGGGGGATGAGCAGTTCTTC
TRBJ1-1 | . | TRBV4-1 | large | CASSQREVTEAFF | TGCGCCAGCAGCCAACGGGAAGTTACTGAAGCTTTCTTT
TRBJ2-1 | TRBD1 | TRBV27 | few | CASSLKDRGINEQFF | TGTGCCAGCAGTTTAAAGGACAGGGGCATCAATGAGCAGTTCTTC
TRBJ2-7 | . | TRBV6-5 | few | CASSYSVGNEQYF | TGTGCCAGCAGTTACTCTGTAGGGAACGAGCAGTACTTC
TRBJ1-1 | . | TRBV9 | many | CASSVGAGRTEAFF | TGTGCCAGCAGCGTAGGGGCGGGGAGGACTGAAGCTTTCTTT
TRBJ2-7 | . | TRBV6-6 | few | CASSYGLDEQYF | TGTGCCAGCAGTTACGGGTTGGACGAGCAGTACTTC
TRBJ1-5 | . | TRBV6-2/TRBV6-3 | . | CASSYGWGWGPQHF | TGTGCCAGCAGTTACGGCTGGGGTTGGGGGCCCCAGCATTTT